The TCR beta chain described here comes from a study of response to subunit inactivated influenza vaccine. TCRdb processed the RT-PCR reads anew with MiXCR; each CDR3 protein has one entry. The table includes about 170,000 distinct CDR3 sequences, approximately 12% detected once. This clonotype has more than one count but fewer than ten. The germline CDR1 and CDR2 sequences are MDHEN and SYDVKM. The CDR3 extends over 12 amino acids. V lost 3 bases to trimming and J lost 4 bases, with 7 bases between them. The sample also formed part of further work on T cells expressing NK-cell markers. This second study says: UMI-tagged 5'RACE template switching yielded the TCR beta cDNA.

The specimen was CD8+ T cells sorted from PBMCs, collected less than 13 days after vaccination. V usage is TRBV28 and J usage is TRBJ2-7; the D is unclear. The receptor was isolated from a man aged 50-60 years who received an inactivated influenza vaccine. CDR3 sequence: CASSFASYEQYF. For the CDR3, the DNA is TGTGCCAGCAGTTTTGCGAGTTACGAGCAGTACTTC.